What follows is one TCR beta chain and its context. What it binds is not known. This sample was included in a study of vaccination and CD4 T cells after COVID-19. Study-level information: Collection of post-COVID samples occurred a median around 91 days after diagnosis, spanning a range of 35 to 161. Sampling that followed vaccination took place a median approximately 76 days after dose two, within a range of 14 to 241. The cells in question were stimulated using overlapping spike peptides derived from SARS-CoV-2, HCoV-NL63, HCoV-OC43 and HCoV-229E.

The assay that was used to sequence DNA from cultured CD4+ T cells was the Oncomine TCR Beta short-read assay. A single record per CDR3 protein comes from TCRdb applying MiXCR to the PCR reads. The repertoire includes 3,500 to 4,500 distinct CDR3 sequences, roughly two fifths of them detected once, and approximately 40% sits in the top ten. Germline CDR1 reads SGHVS; CDR2 reads FQNEAQ. V lost 4 bases and J lost 0, with 12 bases in between. This CDR3 contains 15 residues. Treatment given: approximately 11-day PBMC culture with coronavirus spike peptide pools or control peptides (ViraFEST assay). CD4+ T lymphocytes from the unexposed donor were collected before the COVID-19 pandemic (2011-2018). General study results and limits: Spike mono-reactivity was evident in 304 of the 307 vaccine-specific clones derived from convalescent patients.

The chain couples TRBV7-8 to TRBJ1-2, with D uncertain. The sequence came from a human donor in good health. The sample was CD4+ T cells from blood, cultured in vitro. Written as DNA, the CDR3 is TGTGCCAGCAGCTCCGTAGGGCCTGCTAACTATGGCTACACCTTC. Translation: CASSSVGPANYGYTF. The whole variable domain, remainder taken from reference TRBV7-8 and TRBJ1-2, is GAGVSQSPRYKVAKRGQDVALRCDPISGHVSLFWYQQALGQGPEFLTYFQNEAQLDKSGLPSDRFFAERPEGSVSTLKIQRTQQEDSAVYLCASSSVGPANYGYTFGSGTRLTVV.